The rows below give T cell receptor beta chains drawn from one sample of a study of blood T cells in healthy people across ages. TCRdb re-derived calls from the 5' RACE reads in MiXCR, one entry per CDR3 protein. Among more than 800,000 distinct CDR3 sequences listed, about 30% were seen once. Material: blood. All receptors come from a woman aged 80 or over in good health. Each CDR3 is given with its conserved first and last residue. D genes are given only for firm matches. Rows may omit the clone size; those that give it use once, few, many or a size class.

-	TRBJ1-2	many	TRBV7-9	CASSLIQGIYGYTF	TGTGCCAGCAGCTTAATCCAGGGGATTTATGGCTACACCTTC
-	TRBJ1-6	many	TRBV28	CASSSLGGASPLHF	TGTGCCAGCAGTTCCCTAGGGGGTGCCTCACCCCTCCACTTT
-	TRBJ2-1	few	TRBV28	CASSLPSSYNEQFF	TGTGCCAGCAGTTTACCGAGCTCCTACAATGAGCAGTTCTTC
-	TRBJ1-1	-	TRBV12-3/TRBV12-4	CTSTLWGGAEAFF	TGTACCAGCACCCTTTGGGGAGGCGCTGAAGCTTTCTTT
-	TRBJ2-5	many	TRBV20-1	CSATYWATQYF	TGCAGTGCTACGTATTGGGCGACCCAGTACTTC
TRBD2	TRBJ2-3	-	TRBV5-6	CASSFLVAGGPTDTQYF	TGTGCCAGCAGCTTCCTGGTAGCGGGGGGGCCCACAGATACGCAGTATTTT
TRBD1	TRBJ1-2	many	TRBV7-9	CASSPDRTNYGYTF	TGTGCCAGCAGCCCGGACAGGACTAACTATGGCTACACCTTC
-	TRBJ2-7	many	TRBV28	CASSSTSYEQYF	TGTGCCAGCAGCTCGACGTCCTACGAGCAGTACTTC
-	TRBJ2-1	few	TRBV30	CAWSVQNYEQFF	TGTGCCTGGAGTGTACAGAACTACGAGCAGTTCTTC
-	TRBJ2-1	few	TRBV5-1	CASSSGPLAVQFF	TGCGCCAGCAGCTCGGGTCCCTTAGCGGTGCAGTTCTTC
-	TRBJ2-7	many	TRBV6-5	CASTYHEGYSYEQYF	TGTGCCAGCACCTACCACGAGGGGTACTCCTACGAGCAGTACTTC
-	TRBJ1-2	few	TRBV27	CASSPLGNYGYTF	TGTGCCAGCAGTCCTCTCGGTAACTATGGCTACACCTTC
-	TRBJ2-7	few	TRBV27	CASRGLEGYNEQYF	TGTGCCAGCAGGGGACTTGAGGGCTACAATGAGCAGTACTTC
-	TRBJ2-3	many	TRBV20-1	CSARSPLGLGPSVDTQYF	TGCAGTGCTAGATCCCCCCTTGGGCTAGGTCCAAGTGTAGATACGCAGTATTTT
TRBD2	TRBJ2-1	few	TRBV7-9	CASSPKTSGGQSSYNEQFF	TGTGCCAGCAGCCCTAAGACTAGCGGGGGACAGAGCTCCTACAATGAGCAGTTCTTC
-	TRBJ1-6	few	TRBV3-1	CASSQAGIFSPLHF	TGTGCCAGCAGCCAAGCGGGGATATTTTCACCCCTCCACTTT
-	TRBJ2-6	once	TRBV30	CAWSTGGSGVLTF	TGTGCCTGGAGCACGGGGGGCTCCGGCGTCCTGACTTTC
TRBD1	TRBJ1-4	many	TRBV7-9	CASSPRTGEGEKLFF	TGTGCCAGCAGCCCCCGGACAGGCGAAGGAGAAAAACTGTTTTTT
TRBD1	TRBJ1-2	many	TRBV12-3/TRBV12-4	CASTPLQGARGYTF	TGTGCCAGCACCCCCTTGCAGGGGGCGAGGGGCTACACCTTC
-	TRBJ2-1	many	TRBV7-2	CASSLETGNEQFF	TGTGCCAGCAGCTTAGAGACAGGAAATGAGCAGTTCTTC
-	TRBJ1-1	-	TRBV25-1	CAGSETRTVNTEAFF	TGTGCCGGCAGTGAGACTAGGACTGTGAACACTGAAGCTTTCTTT
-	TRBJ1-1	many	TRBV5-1	CASSLGGNAEAFF	TGCGCCAGCAGCTTGGGGGGGAATGCTGAAGCTTTCTTT
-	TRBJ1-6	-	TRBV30	CAWRTGINSPLHF	TGTGCCTGGAGAACAGGGATCAATTCACCCCTCCACTTT
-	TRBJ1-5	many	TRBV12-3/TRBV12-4	CASSLRVGGGRQPQHF	TGTGCCAGCAGTTTAAGGGTCGGCGGGGGGCGTCAGCCCCAGCATTTT
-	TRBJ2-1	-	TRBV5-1	CASSLGDFLGDEQFF	TGCGCCAGCAGCTTGGGGGACTTCCTTGGAGATGAGCAGTTCTTC
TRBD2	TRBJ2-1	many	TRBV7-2	CASSSGTSVGGYEQFF	TGTGCCAGCAGCTCTGGGACTAGCGTAGGAGGGTATGAGCAGTTCTTC
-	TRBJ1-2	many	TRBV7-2	CASSPTVGGVRGYTF	TGTGCCAGCAGCCCGACGGTGGGGGGCGTCCGTGGCTACACCTTC
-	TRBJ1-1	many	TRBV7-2	CASSLNSVIRKFTEAFF	TGTGCCAGCAGCTTAAATTCCGTGATTAGGAAGTTCACTGAAGCTTTCTTT
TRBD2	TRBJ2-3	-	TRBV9	CASSMGGGAGDTQYF	TGTGCCAGCAGTATGGGGGGGGGTGCGGGAGATACGCAGTATTTT
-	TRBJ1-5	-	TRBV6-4	CASSDSRQPQHF	TGTGCCAGCAGTGACTCGAGACAGCCCCAGCATTTT
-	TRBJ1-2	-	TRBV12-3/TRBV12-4	CASRLTGSYGYTF	TGTGCCAGCCGCCTGACAGGTTCCTATGGCTACACCTTC
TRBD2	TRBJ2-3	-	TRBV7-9	CASTRLAGGTDTQYF	TGTGCCAGCACCAGACTAGCGGGGGGGACAGATACGCAGTATTTT
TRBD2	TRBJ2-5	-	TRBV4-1	CASSHQSGGAGETQYF	TGCGCCAGCAGCCACCAAAGCGGGGGGGCAGGAGAGACCCAGTACTTC
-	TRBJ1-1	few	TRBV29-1	CSVGGFTEAFF	TGCAGCGTGGGGGGGTTCACTGAAGCTTTCTTT
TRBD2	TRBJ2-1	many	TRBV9	CASSVVTSGGTDNEQFF	TGTGCCAGCAGCGTAGTTACTAGCGGGGGAACTGACAATGAGCAGTTCTTC
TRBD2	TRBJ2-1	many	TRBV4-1	CASSRPTSGDNEQFF	TGCGCCAGCAGCCGTCCGACTAGCGGGGACAATGAGCAGTTCTTC
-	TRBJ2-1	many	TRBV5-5	CASSLGGTVVNEQFF	TGTGCCAGCAGCTTGGGTGGCACGGTCGTAAATGAGCAGTTCTTC
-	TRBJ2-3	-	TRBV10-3	CAISALDTDTQYF	TGTGCCATCAGTGCACTAGACACAGATACGCAGTATTTT
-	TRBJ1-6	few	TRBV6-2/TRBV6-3	CASSTDRTNSPLHF	TGTGCCAGCAGCACCGACAGAACCAATTCACCCCTCCACTTT
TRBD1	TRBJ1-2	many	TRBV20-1	CSATPTGQGRSYGYTF	TGCAGTGCTACGCCGACCGGACAGGGGAGGAGCTATGGCTACACCTTC
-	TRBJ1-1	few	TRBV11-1	CASSTVGADEAFF	TGTGCCAGCAGCACCGTTGGGGCGGACGAAGCTTTCTTT
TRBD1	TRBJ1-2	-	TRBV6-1	CASSDDRVGANYGYTF	TGTGCCAGCAGTGATGACAGGGTTGGGGCTAACTATGGCTACACCTTC
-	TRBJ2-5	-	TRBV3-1	CASSEMGRQETQYF	TGTGCCAGCAGTGAAATGGGCCGCCAAGAGACCCAGTACTTC